This T cell receptor beta chain was recovered during a study of shared clonotypes between healthy human individuals. About the research overall: Researchers assigned three CD4 naive, three CD4 memory, two CD8 naive and one CD8 memory plate to each donor.

Under the authors' procedure: Junction-only sequences produced by ImmunoSEQ had no quality scores, so filtering differed. The table came from immunoSEQ multiplex PCR; TCRdb's copy has only in-frame clones and leaves some out. V and J calls and clone size come straight from that table; D and trimming were deduced from the DNA. The sample consists of about 2.2 million clones, 85% to 95% of them appearing once. Only a few counts were recorded for this clone. Its specificity is not known. Study-wide results and caveats: The generation probabilities recorded for non-shared clonotypes fell below those of clonotypes shared by all four donors.

CD45RO-negative cells were positively selected for CCR7, leaving out terminally differentiated effector memory CD45RA+ cells. The CDR3 is 17 residues long. V was cut by 5 bases and J by 0 bases, with 19 bases left in between. CDR1 and CDR2 (germline): MNHEY, SMNVEV (reference sequence). The receptor comes from a man younger than 35 in good health. Some clones in this sample may be carry-over from other donors' samples. The sequencing sample was made of naive CD8+ T cells from PBMCs. The gene calls are TRBV27 and TRBJ1-1; tentative D call: TRBD1 (6 bases). The CDR3 spells CASSPTGALAMNTEAFF. Written as DNA, the CDR3 is TGTGCCAGCAGTCCGACAGGTGCTTTAGCGATGAACACTGAAGCTTTCTTT.